The 12 T cell receptor beta chains below all came from one sample that was sequenced in a study of T cell responses to AZD1222 COVID-19 vaccine. The protocol was immunoSEQ multiplex PCR, while the TCRdb copy is restricted to in-frame clones and leaves out a portion. Counted here are roughly 86,000 clones, 75% to 90% occurring once; the ten biggest clones make up approximately 30%. The material was peripheral blood, obtained on day 0 of AZD1222 vaccination. Receptors originate from an adult in good health.

This chain joins TRBV19 and TRBJ1-2; 7 nucleotides agree with TRBD1. The V and J ends lost 7 bases and 2 bases, in that order; junction bases with no gene match: 7. The CDR3 spans 14 residues. Germline assignment: CDR1 LNHDA and CDR2 SQIVND (reference sequence). CDR3 sequence (DNA): TGTGCCAGTAAGGCTAGGACAGGAAACTATGGCTACACCTTC. It yields the protein CASKARTGNYGYTF.

This sequence joins TRBV7-2 and TRBJ1-1, with D tentatively TRBD1 (6 bases). The CDR3 runs 15 residues. V was pared by 1 base and J by 4 bases, with 13 bases between. Germline lookup yields CDR1 SGHTA and CDR2 FQGNSA. CDR3 sequence: CASSLEGTLGTEAFF. For the CDR3, the DNA is TGTGCCAGCAGCTTAGAAGGGACACTGGGCACTGAAGCTTTCTTT.

V is TRBV5-1 and J is TRBJ1-1, with a weak D call TRBD1 (5 bases). Per germline, CDR1 SGHRS and CDR2 YFSETQ. This CDR3 contains 13 residues. The ends were cut back, 7 bases at V and 3 bases at J, with 13 bases in the middle. DNA for the CDR3: TGCGCCAGCGCCCCCAGGGAATACACTGAAGCTTTCTTT. It encodes CASAPREYTEAFF.

This rearrangement joins TRBV2 to TRBJ1-5; D unresolved. The V end lost 3 bases, the J end lost 1 base, and 7 bases lay between the germline ends. There are 14 residues in the CDR3. CDR1 and CDR2 (germline): SNHLY, FYNNEI. The DNA of the CDR3 is TGTGCCAGCAGTGACGCTCCGAGCAATCAGCCCCAGCATTTT. Translating it yields CASSDAPSNQPQHF. The full variable domain, rest sourced from reference TRBV2 and TRBJ1-5, is EPEVTQTPSHQVTQMGQEVILRCVPISNHLYFYWYRQILGQKVEFLVSFYNNEISEKSEIFDDQFSVERPDGSNFTLKIRSTKLEDSAMYFCASSDAPSNQPQHFGDGTRLSIL.

This sequence joins TRBV27 and TRBJ2-7, with D perhaps matching TRBD2 (6 bases). This CDR3 comprises 14 residues. The V end was cut by 3 bases, the J end by 4 bases, with 13 bases between. Per germline, CDR1 MNHEY and CDR2 SMNVEV (reference sequence). CDR3: CASSLGQGGYEQYF. CDR3 nucleotide sequence: TGTGCCAGCAGTTTGGGTCAGGGAGGATACGAGCAGTACTTC.

The CDR3 nucleotides read TGCAGCGTTCAAACCTCTAGCACAGATACGCAGTATTTT. It codes for CSVQTSSTDTQYF. The chain joins TRBV29-1 to TRBJ2-3; D gene ambiguous. The CDR3 contains 13 residues. Germline V lookup: CDR1 SQVTM, CDR2 ANQGSEA. With 5 bases removed from V and 0 bases from J, the gap between germline ends came to 9 bases.

V gene TRBV4-1 combines with J gene TRBJ1-5; D uncertain. Trimming stripped 1 base from V and 4 bases from J, with 5 bases between. This CDR3 is built from 13 residues. Looked up from germline, CDR1 is MGHRA and CDR2 is YSYEKL. The CDR3, as DNA: TGCGCCAGCAGCCAAGTGGTGAATCAGCCCCAGCATTTT. Its translation: CASSQVVNQPQHF.

The V gene is TRBV5-1, the J gene TRBJ1-1; 8 bases align to TRBD1. The V segment lost 2 bases and the J segment 3 bases; nucleotides outside the gene matches: 6. The CDR3 covers 15 residues. CDR1 and CDR2 from the germline V gene are SGHRS and YFSETQ. The CDR3 loop is CASSFPTGVDTEAFF. CDR3 DNA sequence: TGCGCCAGCAGCTTTCCGACAGGGGTGGACACTGAAGCTTTCTTT.

The chain has TRBV4-1 and TRBJ1-1; 8 positions match TRBD1. The CDR3 is made up of 14 amino acids. With V trimmed by 1 base and J by 11 bases, 9 bases remained unmatched. Looked up from germline, CDR1 is MGHRA and CDR2 is YSYEKL. DNA of the CDR3: TGCGCCAGCAGCCAAGGGCGGACAGGGACGAGCGCTTTCTTT. This codes for CASSQGRTGTSAFF.

The chain is built from TRBV29-1 and TRBJ2-1; tentative D call: TRBD1 (5 bases). The V and J ends lost 4 bases and 0 bases respectively, with 7 bases between them. Germline V gives CDR1 SQVTM, CDR2 ANQGSEA. This CDR3 is built from 13 residues. As DNA, the CDR3 is TGCAGCGTTGGCAGGGACTCCTACAATGAGCAGTTCTTC. This translates into CSVGRDSYNEQFF.

The chain joins TRBV23-1 to TRBJ1-1; 8 bases line up with TRBD1. TRBV23-1 is sorted into the ORF group, with uncertain function. V was pared by 2 bases and J by 8 bases, with 7 bases of the junction left unmatched. This CDR3 is built from 14 residues. CDR3 sequence (DNA): TGCGCCAGCAGTCAAACCCCAGGGGGCCCCGAAGCTTTCTTT. Translated, it gives CASSQTPGGPEAFF.

The J gene is TRBJ1-5, the V gene TRBV7-2; maybe TRBD1 (6 bases). The CDR3 is 16 residues long. Trimming pared 4 bases from V and 2 bases from J, leaving 15 bases between. Germline values: CDR1 SGHTA, CDR2 FQGNSA. CDR3 bases: TGTGCCAGCAGCTGGGGTCGAGGGGGTGGCAATCAGCCCCAGCATTTT. Its protein product is CASSWGRGGGNQPQHF.